Sequencing of this TCR beta chain was carried out in a study of human T cells and chemical hapten exposure. On the study more broadly: Sensitizing treatment utilized 2% DPC over a roughly 2 cm by roughly 2 cm portion of upper inner arm skin.

This clonotype was seen repeatedly, ten times or more. Time point specified: patch test 1, 2 weeks after DPC sensitization. Regarding treatment: therapeutic diphenylcyclopropenone sensitization with weekly scalp DPC. The CDR3 spans 13 residues. Trimming cost V 4 bases and J 3 bases, with 10 bases left between them. Germline V gene data show CDR1 as SGHVS and CDR2 as FNYEAQ. TCRdb re-analysed the RACE reads in MiXCR, keeping a single row per CDR3 protein. The sample yields about 120,000 distinct CDR3 sequences, roughly an eighth seen once. The chain combines TRBV7-6 with TRBJ2-7; possibly TRBD1 for D (6 bases). This sequence originates from a man between 18 and 35 years old with alopecia areata. Some clones in this sample may be carry-over from other donors' samples. The sequenced sample was whole blood, obtained in connection with sensitization to the hapten diphenylcyclopropenone (DPC). CDR3 DNA: TGTGCCAGCAGCTCAGGACAGTACTACGAGCAGTACGTC. Protein: CASSSGQYYEQYV.